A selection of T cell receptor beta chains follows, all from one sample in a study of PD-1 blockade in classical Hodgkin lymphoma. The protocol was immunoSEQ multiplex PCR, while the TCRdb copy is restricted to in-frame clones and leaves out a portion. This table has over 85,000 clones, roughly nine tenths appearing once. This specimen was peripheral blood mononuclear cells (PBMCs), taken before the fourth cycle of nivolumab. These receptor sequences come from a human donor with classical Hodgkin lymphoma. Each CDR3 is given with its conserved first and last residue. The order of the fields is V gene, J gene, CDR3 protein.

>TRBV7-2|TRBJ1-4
CASSLGAAGKLFF
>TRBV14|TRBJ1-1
CASSGDRRNTEAFF
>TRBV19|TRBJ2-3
CASSVPPGQEGSDTQYF
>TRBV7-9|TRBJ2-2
CARRGANTGELFF
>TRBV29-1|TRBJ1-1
CSVEGRANTEAFF
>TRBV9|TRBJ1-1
CASSVSSQGKGGATEAFF
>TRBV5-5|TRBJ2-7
CASSLVGWGPIPSYEQYF
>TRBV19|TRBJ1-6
CASSIDPDSISPLHF
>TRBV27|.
CASSLSSGTGFRYEQYF
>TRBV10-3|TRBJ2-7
CAISESLGRGLSYEQYF
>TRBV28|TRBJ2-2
CASSLERLSGELFF
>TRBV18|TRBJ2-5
CASQPGALETQYF
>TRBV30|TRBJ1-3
CAWSGGYTIYF
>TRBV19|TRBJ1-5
CASSDRGSNQPQHF
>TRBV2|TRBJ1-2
CASNGDPHNYGYTF
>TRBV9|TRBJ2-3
CASSGLAGGPDTQYF
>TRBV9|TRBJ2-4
CASSVSDDIQYF
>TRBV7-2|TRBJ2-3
CASSWGLAGLTSTDTQYF
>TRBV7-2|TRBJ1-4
CASSPWTGNEKLFF
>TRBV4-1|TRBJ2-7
CASSQDLPSSSYEQYF
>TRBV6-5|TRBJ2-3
CASRTSGEFDTQYF
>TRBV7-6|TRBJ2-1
CASSPSYNEQFF
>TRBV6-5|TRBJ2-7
CASSRDRKGYEQYF
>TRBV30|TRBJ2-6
CAWSVHSSGANVLTF
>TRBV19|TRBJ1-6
CASSIFGTERTPLHF
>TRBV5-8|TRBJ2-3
CASSLGYRDRGLTDTQYF
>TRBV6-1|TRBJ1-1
CASSGTPNTEAFF
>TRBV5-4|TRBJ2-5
CASSLLGEGETQYF
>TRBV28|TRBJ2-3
CASSSFGRATDTQYF
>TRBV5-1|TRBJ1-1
CASSREAFF
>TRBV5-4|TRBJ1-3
CASSLERGTGNTIYF
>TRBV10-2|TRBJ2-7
CASRLAGEQYF
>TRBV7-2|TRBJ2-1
CASSLTSGGFPYNEQFF
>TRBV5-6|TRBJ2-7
CASSFPGTGFWEQYF
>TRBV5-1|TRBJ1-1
CASSFGTQATEAFF
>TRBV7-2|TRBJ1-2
CASSLDGRNYGYTF
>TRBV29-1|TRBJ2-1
CSVEPPRTGYEQFF
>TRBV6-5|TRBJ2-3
CASSYLAGRVDTQYF
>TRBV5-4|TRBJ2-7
CASSSGHSYEQYF
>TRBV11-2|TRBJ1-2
CASSSVSGQVYGYTF
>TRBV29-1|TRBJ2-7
CSVDAPGIGEQYF